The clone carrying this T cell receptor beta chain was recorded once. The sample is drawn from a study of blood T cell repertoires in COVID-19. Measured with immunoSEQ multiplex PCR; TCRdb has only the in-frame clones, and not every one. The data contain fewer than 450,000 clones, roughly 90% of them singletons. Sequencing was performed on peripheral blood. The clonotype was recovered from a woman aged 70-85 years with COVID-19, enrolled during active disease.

The CDR3: CASSGGGTGSRNSPLHF. The CDR3 DNA follows: TGTGCCAGCAGCGGGGGTGGGACAGGCTCTAGAAATTCACCCCTCCACTTT. The chain couples TRBV7-9 to TRBJ1-6, with TRBD1 identical over 8 bases. The CDR3 is 17 amino acids. Germline CDR1 reads SEHNR; CDR2 reads FQNEAQ (reference sequence). V dropped 5 bases and J dropped 7; count of bases not matched to a gene: 13.